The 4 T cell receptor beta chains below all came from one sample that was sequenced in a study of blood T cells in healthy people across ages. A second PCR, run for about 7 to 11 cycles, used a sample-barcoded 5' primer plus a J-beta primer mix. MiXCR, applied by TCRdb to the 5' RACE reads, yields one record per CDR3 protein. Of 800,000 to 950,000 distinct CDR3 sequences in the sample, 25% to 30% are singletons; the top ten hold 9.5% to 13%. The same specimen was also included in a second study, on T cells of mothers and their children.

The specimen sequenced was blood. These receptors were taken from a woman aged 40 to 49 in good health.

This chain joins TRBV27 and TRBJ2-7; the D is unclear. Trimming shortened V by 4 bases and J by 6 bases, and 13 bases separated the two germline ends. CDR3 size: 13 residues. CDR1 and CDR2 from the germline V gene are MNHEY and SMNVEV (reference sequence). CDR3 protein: CASSSRSQGEQYF. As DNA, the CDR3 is TGTGCCAGCAGTTCGCGGAGCCAAGGCGAGCAGTACTTC.

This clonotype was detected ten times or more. The CDR3: CASSYGVSSYEQYF. The CDR3 coding sequence is TGTGCCAGCAGTTACGGGGTAAGCAGCTACGAGCAGTACTTC. The chain has TRBV6-5 and TRBJ2-7; D not resolved. The CDR3 extends over 14 amino acids. V lost 2 bases, J lost 3 bases, and 11 bases lay in between. Germline V lookup: CDR1 MNHEY, CDR2 SVGAGI.

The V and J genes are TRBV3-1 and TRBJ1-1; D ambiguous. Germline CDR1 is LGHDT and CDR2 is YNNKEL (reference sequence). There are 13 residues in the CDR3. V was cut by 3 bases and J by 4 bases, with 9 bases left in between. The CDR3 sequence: CASSQIDVTEAFF. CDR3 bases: TGTGCCAGCAGCCAGATAGATGTCACTGAAGCTTTCTTT.

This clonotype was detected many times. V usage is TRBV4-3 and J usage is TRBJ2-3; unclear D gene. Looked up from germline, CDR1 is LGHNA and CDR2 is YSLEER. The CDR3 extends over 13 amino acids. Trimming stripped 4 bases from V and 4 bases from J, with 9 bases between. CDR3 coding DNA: TGCGCCAGCAGCCCTCACCCCCCAGATACGCAGTATTTT. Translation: CASSPHPPDTQYF.